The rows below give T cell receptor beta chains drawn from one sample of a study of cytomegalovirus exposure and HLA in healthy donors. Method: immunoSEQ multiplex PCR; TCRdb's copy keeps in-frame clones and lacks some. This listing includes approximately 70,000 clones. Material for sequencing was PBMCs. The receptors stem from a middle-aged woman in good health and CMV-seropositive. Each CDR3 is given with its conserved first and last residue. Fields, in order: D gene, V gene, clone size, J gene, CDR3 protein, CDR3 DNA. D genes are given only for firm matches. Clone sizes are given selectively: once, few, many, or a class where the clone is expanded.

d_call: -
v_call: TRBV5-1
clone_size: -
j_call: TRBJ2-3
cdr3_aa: CASSLVGRGTDTQYF
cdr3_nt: TGCGCCAGCAGCTTGGTTGGCAGAGGAACAGATACGCAGTATTTT

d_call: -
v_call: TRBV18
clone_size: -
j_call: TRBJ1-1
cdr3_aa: CASSPRADEAFF
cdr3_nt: TGTGCCAGCTCACCACGGGCTGATGAAGCTTTCTTT

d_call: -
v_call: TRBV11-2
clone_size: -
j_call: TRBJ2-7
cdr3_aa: CASSPGDRSEQYF
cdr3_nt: TGTGCCAGCAGCCCGGGAGACCGATCCGAGCAGTACTTC

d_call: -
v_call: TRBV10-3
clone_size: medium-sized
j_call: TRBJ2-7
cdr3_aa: CAISKMGHPYEQYF
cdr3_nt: TGTGCCATCAGTAAGATGGGACACCCCTACGAGCAGTACTTC

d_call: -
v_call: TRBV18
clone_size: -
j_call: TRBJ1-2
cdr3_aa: CASSPQGVDGYTF
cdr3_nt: TGTGCCAGCTCACCACAGGGGGTAGATGGCTACACCTTC

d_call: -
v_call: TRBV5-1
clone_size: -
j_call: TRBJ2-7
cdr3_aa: CASSLARGGGAYEQYF
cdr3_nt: TGCGCCAGCAGCTTGGCCAGGGGTGGCGGCGCCTACGAGCAGTACTTC

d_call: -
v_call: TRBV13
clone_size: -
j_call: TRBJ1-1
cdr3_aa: CASSLAEGSTEAFF
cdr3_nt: TGTGCCAGCAGCTTAGCCGAAGGGAGCACTGAAGCTTTCTTT

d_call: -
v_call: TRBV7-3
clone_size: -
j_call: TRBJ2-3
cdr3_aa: CASSLNSPPDTQYF
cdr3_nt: TGTGCCAGCAGCTTAAACAGCCCCCCAGATACGCAGTATTTT

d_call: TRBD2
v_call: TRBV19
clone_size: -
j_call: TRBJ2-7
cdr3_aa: CASSPRTSGYEQYF
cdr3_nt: TGTGCCAGTAGTCCGAGGACTAGCGGCTACGAGCAGTACTTC

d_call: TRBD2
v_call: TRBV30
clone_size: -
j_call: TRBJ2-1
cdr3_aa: CAWTELQTSGTQFF
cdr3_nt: TGTGCCTGGACTGAACTCCAAACTAGCGGGACGCAGTTCTTC

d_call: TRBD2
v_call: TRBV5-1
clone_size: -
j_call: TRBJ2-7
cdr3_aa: CASSFLGPGRDEQYF
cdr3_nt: TGCGCCAGCAGCTTTCTTGGCCCCGGGAGGGACGAGCAGTACTTC

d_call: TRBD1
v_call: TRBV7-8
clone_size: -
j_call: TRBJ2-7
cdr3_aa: CASSLRTGSSYEQYF
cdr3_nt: TGTGCCAGCAGCTTAAGGACAGGGAGCTCCTACGAGCAGTACTTC

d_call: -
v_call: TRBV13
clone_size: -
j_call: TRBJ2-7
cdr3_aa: CASSRNPQNVYEQYF
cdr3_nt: TGTGCCAGCAGCCGCAACCCCCAGAACGTCTACGAGCAGTACTTC

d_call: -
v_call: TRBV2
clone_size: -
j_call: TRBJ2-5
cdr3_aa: CASRRVVETQYF
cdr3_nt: TGTGCCAGCCGTAGAGTAGTAGAGACCCAGTACTTC

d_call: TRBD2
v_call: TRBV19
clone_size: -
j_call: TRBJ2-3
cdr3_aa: CASSTGLAGDKDTQYF
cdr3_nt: TGTGCCAGTAGTACGGGACTAGCGGGAGATAAGGATACGCAGTATTTT

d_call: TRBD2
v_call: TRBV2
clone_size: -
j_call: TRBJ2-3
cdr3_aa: CAGLAGGPTDTQYF
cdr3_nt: TGTGCCGGACTAGCGGGGGGGCCGACAGATACGCAGTATTTT

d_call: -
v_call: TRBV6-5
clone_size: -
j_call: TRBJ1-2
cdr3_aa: CASSRGPAGGYTF
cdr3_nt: TGTGCCAGCAGTCGTGGGCCGGCCGGTGGCTACACCTTC

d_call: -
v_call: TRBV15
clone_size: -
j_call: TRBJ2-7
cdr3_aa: CATSRETGYEQYF
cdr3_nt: TGTGCCACCAGCAGAGAAACAGGCTACGAGCAGTACTTC

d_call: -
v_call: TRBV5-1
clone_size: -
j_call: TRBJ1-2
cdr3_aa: CASSLASQDYGYTF
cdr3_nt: TGCGCCAGCAGCTTGGCCTCTCAGGATTATGGCTACACCTTC

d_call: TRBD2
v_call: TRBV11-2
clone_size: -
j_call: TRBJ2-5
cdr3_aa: CASSSLAGVEKTQYF
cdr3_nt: TGTGCCAGCAGCTCACTAGCGGGAGTTGAAAAGACCCAGTACTTC

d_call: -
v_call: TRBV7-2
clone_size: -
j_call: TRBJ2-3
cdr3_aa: CASSLSGLTNGDTQYF
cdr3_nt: TGTGCCAGCAGCTTATCGGGACTCACCAATGGAGATACGCAGTATTTT

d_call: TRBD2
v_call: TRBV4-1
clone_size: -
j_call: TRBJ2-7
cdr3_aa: CASSQGLAGSYEQYF
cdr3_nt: TGTGCCAGCAGCCAAGGACTAGCGGGCTCCTACGAGCAGTACTTC

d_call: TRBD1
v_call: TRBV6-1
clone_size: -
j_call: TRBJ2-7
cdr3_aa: CATSGGPSYEQYF
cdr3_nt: TGTGCCACCTCAGGGGGTCCCTCCTACGAGCAGTACTTC

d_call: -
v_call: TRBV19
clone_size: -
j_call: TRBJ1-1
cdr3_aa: CASSTREGDEAFF
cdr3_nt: TGTGCCAGTAGTACCCGAGAAGGGGATGAAGCTTTCTTT

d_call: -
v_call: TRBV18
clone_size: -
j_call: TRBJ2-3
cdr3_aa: CASSPNPGTSTDTQYF
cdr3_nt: TGTGCCAGCTCACCAAATCCTGGGACTAGCACAGATACGCAGTATTTT

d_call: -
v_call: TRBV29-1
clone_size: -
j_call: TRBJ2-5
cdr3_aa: CSVVGEQETQYF
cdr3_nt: TGCAGCGTTGTCGGGGAACAAGAGACCCAGTACTTC

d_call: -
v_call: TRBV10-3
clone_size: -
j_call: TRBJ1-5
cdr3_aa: CAISESLFQPQHF
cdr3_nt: TGTGCCATCAGTGAGTCGTTATTCCAGCCCCAGCATTTT

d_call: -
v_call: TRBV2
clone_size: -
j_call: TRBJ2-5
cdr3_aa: CASSGADQETQYF
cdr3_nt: TGTGCCAGTTCCGGAGCTGACCAGGAGACCCAGTACTTC

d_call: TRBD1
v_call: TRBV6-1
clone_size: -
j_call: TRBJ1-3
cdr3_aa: CASSGGQGAGNTIYF
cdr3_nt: TGTGCCAGCAGTGGGGGACAGGGCGCGGGAAACACCATATATTTT

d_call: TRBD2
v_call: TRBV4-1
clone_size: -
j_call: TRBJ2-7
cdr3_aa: CASSQITSGDYEQYF
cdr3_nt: TGCGCCAGCAGCCAAATTACTAGCGGGGACTACGAGCAGTACTTC

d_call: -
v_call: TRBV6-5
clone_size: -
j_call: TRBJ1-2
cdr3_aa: CASSRGAGERGYTF
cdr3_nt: TGTGCCAGCAGTCGGGGAGCAGGGGAACGGGGCTACACCTTC

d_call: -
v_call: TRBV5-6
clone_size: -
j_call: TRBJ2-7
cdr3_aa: CASSLPQVSYEQYF
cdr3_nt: TGTGCCAGCAGCCTTCCACAGGTCTCCTACGAGCAGTACTTC

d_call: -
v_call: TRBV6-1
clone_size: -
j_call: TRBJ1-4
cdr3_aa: CASSEARISNEKLFF
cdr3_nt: TGTGCCAGCAGTGAAGCCAGGATCTCTAATGAAAAACTGTTTTTT

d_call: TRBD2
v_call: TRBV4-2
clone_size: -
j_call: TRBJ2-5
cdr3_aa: CASSQANSGGGQETQYF
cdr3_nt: TGTGCCAGCAGCCAAGCAAATAGCGGGGGGGGCCAAGAGACCCAGTACTTC

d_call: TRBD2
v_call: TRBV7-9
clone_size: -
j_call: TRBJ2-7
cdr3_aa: CASSLSGRASEQYF
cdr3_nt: TGTGCCAGCAGCCTGAGCGGGAGGGCCAGTGAGCAGTACTTC

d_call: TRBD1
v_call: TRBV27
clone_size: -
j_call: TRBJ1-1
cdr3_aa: CATHGAGGWNTEAFF
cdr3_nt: TGTGCCACTCACGGGGCAGGGGGCTGGAACACTGAAGCTTTCTTT

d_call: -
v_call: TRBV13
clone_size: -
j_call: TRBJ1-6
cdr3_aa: CASSLTGFGKNSPLHF
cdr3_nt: TGTGCCAGCAGCTTAACCGGGTTCGGGAAGAATTCACCCCTCCACTTT

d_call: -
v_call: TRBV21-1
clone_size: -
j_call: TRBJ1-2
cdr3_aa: CASSSTGPFNGYTF
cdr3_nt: TGTGCCAGCAGCTCCACAGGTCCCTTTAATGGCTACACCTTC

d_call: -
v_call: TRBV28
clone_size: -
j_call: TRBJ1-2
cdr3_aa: CASVEVGINYGYTF
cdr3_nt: TGTGCCAGCGTAGAGGTCGGGATTAACTATGGCTACACCTTC

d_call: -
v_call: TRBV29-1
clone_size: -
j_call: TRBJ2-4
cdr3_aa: CSVEVRQLAKNIQYF
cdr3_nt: TGCAGCGTTGAGGTCAGACAACTAGCCAAAAACATTCAGTACTTC

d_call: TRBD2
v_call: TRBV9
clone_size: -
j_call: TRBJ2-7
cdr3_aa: CASSAGLALSYEQYF
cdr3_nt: TGTGCCAGCAGCGCGGGACTAGCACTCTCCTACGAGCAGTACTTC

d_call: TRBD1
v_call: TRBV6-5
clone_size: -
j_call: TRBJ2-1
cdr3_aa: CASSPGTGLNNEQFF
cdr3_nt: TGTGCCAGCAGTCCCGGGACAGGACTTAACAATGAGCAGTTCTTC

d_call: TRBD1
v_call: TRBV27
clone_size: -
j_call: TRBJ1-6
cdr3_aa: CASSHPTGQGIDSPLHF
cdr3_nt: TGTGCCAGCAGTCACCCCACGGGACAGGGGATTGATTCACCCCTCCACTTT

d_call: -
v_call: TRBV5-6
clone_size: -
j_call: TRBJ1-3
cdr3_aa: CASSLVPGSGNTIYF
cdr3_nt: TGTGCCAGCAGCTTGGTGCCGGGCTCTGGAAACACCATATATTTT

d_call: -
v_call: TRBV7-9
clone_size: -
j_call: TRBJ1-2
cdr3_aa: CASSLGAFPNYGYTF
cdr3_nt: TGTGCCAGCAGCTTAGGGGCGTTTCCTAACTATGGCTACACCTTC

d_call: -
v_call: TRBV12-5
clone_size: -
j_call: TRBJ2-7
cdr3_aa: CASGLVRSYEQYF
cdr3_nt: TGTGCTAGTGGTTTGGTACGGTCCTACGAGCAGTACTTC

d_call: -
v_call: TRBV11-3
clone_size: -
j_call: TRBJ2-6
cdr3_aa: CASSPDFFPGANVLTF
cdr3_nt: TGTGCCAGCAGCCCGGACTTTTTTCCTGGGGCCAACGTCCTGACTTTC

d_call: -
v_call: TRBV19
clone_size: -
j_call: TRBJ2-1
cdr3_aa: CASSMIIRDEQFF
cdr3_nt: TGTGCCAGTAGTATGATCATTCGGGATGAGCAGTTCTTC

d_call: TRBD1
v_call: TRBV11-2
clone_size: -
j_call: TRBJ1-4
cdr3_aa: CASSLRRGTGTNEKLFF
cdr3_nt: TGTGCCAGCAGCTTACGCAGGGGGACAGGAACTAATGAAAAACTGTTTTTT

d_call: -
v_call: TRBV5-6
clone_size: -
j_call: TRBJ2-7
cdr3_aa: CASSSPTRHEQYF
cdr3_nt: TGTGCCAGCAGCTCCCCGACACGACACGAGCAGTACTTC

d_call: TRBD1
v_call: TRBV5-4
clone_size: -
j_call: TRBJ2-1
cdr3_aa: CASSIGTGPQFF
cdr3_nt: TGTGCCAGCAGCATCGGGACAGGCCCCCAGTTCTTC

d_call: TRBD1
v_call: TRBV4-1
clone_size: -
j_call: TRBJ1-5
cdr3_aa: CASSQDGTVGGQPQHF
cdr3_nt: TGCGCCAGCAGCCAAGATGGGACAGTCGGCGGGCAGCCCCAGCATTTT